This TCR beta chain was recorded in a study of blood T cell repertoires in COVID-19. Study as a whole: The United States, Italy and Spain provided the acute and convalescent COVID-19 samples. In each case, the material was cDNA or gDNA derived from T cells, B-cell-depleted T cells, or PBMCs.

The V end was cut by 1 base, the J end by 0 bases, with 11 bases between. This CDR3 is 17 amino acids long. Germline values: CDR1 SGHNT, CDR2 YYREEE (reference sequence). How the authors handled the data: It was from reference gene primer amplification that nucleated cell counts were estimated. The method was immunoSEQ multiplex PCR; TCRdb's version includes in-frame clones alone and lacks a portion of them. The V and J calls and clone size are taken from that table; D and trimming were inferred from the DNA. The sample carries roughly 230,000 clones, roughly 83% recorded once. The clonotype comes from a middle-aged man with acute or convalescent COVID-19. Material: peripheral blood. The chain recombines TRBV5-4 with TRBJ2-6; D call uncertain. CDR3 DNA: TGTGCCAGCAGCTTGAGCGTCCTCACCTCTGGGGCCAACGTCCTGACTTTC. As protein: CASSLSVLTSGANVLTF.